This is a list of T cell receptor beta chains from one sample in a study of regulatory T cells in long-lasting Graves disease. TCRdb processed the multiplex PCR reads anew with MiXCR; each CDR3 protein has one entry. This sample has roughly 410,000 distinct CDR3 sequences, with around 16% found just once. The same data also contributed to another study, on T cells in Graves' hyperthyroidism and ophthalmopathy.

Sample: peripheral blood mononuclear cells (PBMCs), taken at new diagnosis, from a patient treated with antithyroid drugs. These receptors were taken from a woman between 40 and 50 years old with Graves disease. The CDR3 runs from the conserved cysteine through the conserved F or W. A D gene is named only where the DNA matches it firmly. Size is omitted from some rows. Given values are once, few, many or a class for expanded clones.

length,V,J,size,D,DNA,CDR3
14,TRBV7-9,TRBJ2-5,many,NA,TGTGCCAGCAGCCCCCGTGGGTCCCAAGAGACCCAGTACTTC,CASSPRGSQETQYF
17,TRBV5-8,TRBJ2-3,few,TRBD2,TGTGCCAGCAGCCCCACAGGGACTAGCGGGAACACAGATACGCAGTATTTT,CASSPTGTSGNTDTQYF
13,TRBV24-1,TRBJ2-3,NA,TRBD2,TGTGCCGTAAAGCGGGAGAGCGCAGATACGCAGTATTTT,CAVKRESADTQYF
21,TRBV12-5,TRBJ2-2,NA,TRBD2,TGTGCTAGTGGTTTGGTACGGATCACTAGCGGGAGAGGTGGTGACACCGGGGAGCTGTTTTTT,CASGLVRITSGRGGDTGELFF
17,TRBV10-3,TRBJ2-1,many,NA,TGTGCCATCAGTAGCAGTGAGGGCCCATACTCCTACAATGAGCAGTTCTTC,CAISSSEGPYSYNEQFF
15,TRBV6-1,TRBJ2-1,NA,NA,TGTGCCAGCAGTAGATCCCCCGGGAATTTCAATGAGCAGTTCTTC,CASSRSPGNFNEQFF
13,TRBV12-3/TRBV12-4,TRBJ2-2,many,TRBD2,TGTGCCAGCGGGGAGGGGAACACCGGGGAGCTGTTTTTT,CASGEGNTGELFF
16,TRBV27,TRBJ2-5,many,TRBD2,TGTGCCAGCAGTTCACTAGCGGGAGGGCCGGGAGAGACCCAGTACTTC,CASSSLAGGPGETQYF
15,TRBV3-1,TRBJ2-7,NA,NA,TGTGCCAGCAGCCAACAATCTTCCTCCCGGAGCGAGCAGTACTTC,CASSQQSSSRSEQYF
16,TRBV7-9,TRBJ2-1,many,TRBD2,TGTGCCAGCAGCTCCCCGGGACTAGCGGGAGTTCATGAGCAGTTCTTC,CASSSPGLAGVHEQFF
15,TRBV7-9,TRBJ2-2,many,TRBD2,TGTGCCAGCAGAGCCCCCGCGGGAGATGCGGGGGAGCTGTTTTTT,CASRAPAGDAGELFF
15,TRBV7-8,TRBJ2-6,many,NA,TGTGCCACCCAGGACAGCCTCTCTGGGGCCAACGTCCTGACTTTC,CATQDSLSGANVLTF
18,TRBV6-9,TRBJ1-5,many,TRBD1,TGTGCCAGCAGTTACTCGAACCGGGACAGATATAGCAATCAGCCCCAGCATTTT,CASSYSNRDRYSNQPQHF
14,TRBV2,TRBJ2-7,many,TRBD1,TGTGCCAGCAGTGAAATCGGACAGGCCTACGAGCAGTACTTC,CASSEIGQAYEQYF
13,TRBV24-1,TRBJ2-2,many,NA,TGTGCCACCAGTGAATGGCAGACCGGGGAGCTGTTTTTT,CATSEWQTGELFF
13,TRBV27,TRBJ2-1,NA,NA,TGTGCCAGCAGTGACAGCACCTACAATGAGCAGTTCTTC,CASSDSTYNEQFF
18,TRBV28,TRBJ1-5,few,NA,TGTGCCAGCAGGACCCTAAGGCAGGGTGCTAATAGCAATCAGCCCCAGCATTTT,CASRTLRQGANSNQPQHF
17,TRBV6-5,TRBJ2-1,few,NA,TGTGCCAGCAGTTACTCGCGAGGGAGCAAAAGCTACAATGAGCAGTTCTTC,CASSYSRGSKSYNEQFF
14,TRBV24-1,TRBJ1-2,many,TRBD1,TGTGCCACCAGTGATGAACAGGGGCGAAATGGCTACACCTTC,CATSDEQGRNGYTF
14,TRBV6-2/TRBV6-3,TRBJ2-5,few,NA,TGTGCCAGCACCATCGGTCGGGGGAGAGAGACCCAGTACTTC,CASTIGRGRETQYF
14,TRBV15,TRBJ2-5,NA,NA,TGTGCCACCAGCAGAGATCTCAGCGAAGAGACCCAGTACTTC,CATSRDLSEETQYF
16,TRBV5-1,TRBJ1-1,many,TRBD1,TGCGCCAGCAGCTTGACGACAGGGGGAGTGAACACTGAAGCTTTCTTT,CASSLTTGGVNTEAFF
15,TRBV20-1,TRBJ2-3,many,TRBD1,TGCAGTGCTTGGGAGGACAGGGTAATGTCTGATACGCAGTATTTT,CSAWEDRVMSDTQYF